These 18 T cell receptor beta chains originate from one sample sequenced in a study of blood T cell repertoires in COVID-19. Profiling relied on immunoSEQ multiplex PCR, and the TCRdb table lists in-frame clones only, not all of them. The sample lists some 180,000 clones, around 89% seen once, with 6% in the top ten. Sample: peripheral blood. These TCRs come from a man aged 35-49 years with active or convalescent COVID-19.

This chain connects TRBV3-1 (or the pseudogene TRBV3-2) to TRBJ2-7, with D possibly being TRBD1 (5 bases). The germline V gene encodes CDR1 LGHDT and CDR2 YNNKEL (reference sequence). This CDR3 spans 14 amino acids. Trimming left V 0 bases short and J 2 bases short, with 8 bases between. The CDR3 loop reads CASSQDQGAYEQYF. DNA for the CDR3: TGTGCCAGCAGCCAAGACCAAGGGGCCTACGAGCAGTACTTC.

The rearrangement links TRBV2 to TRBJ1-5; 7 bases match TRBD1. CDR3 size: 16 residues. V was pared by 3 bases and J by 5 bases, with 10 bases of the junction left unmatched. The V gene's germline CDR1 is SNHLY and CDR2 FYNNEI. The CDR3 nucleotides are TGTGCCAGCAGTGATTCGGTGAACAGGGGATATCAGCCCCAGCATTTT. This sequence encodes CASSDSVNRGYQPQHF. The full variable domain, in which reference TRBV2 and TRBJ1-5 provide the parts outside the CDR3, is EPEVTQTPSHQVTQMGQEVILRCVPISNHLYFYWYRQILGQKVEFLVSFYNNEISEKSEIFDDQFSVERPDGSNFTLKIRSTKLEDSAMYFCASSDSVNRGYQPQHFGDGTRLSIL.

CDR3 sequence reads: CASVPNRENYGYTF. CDR3 nucleotides: TGTGCCAGCGTCCCAAATCGGGAGAACTATGGCTACACCTTC. The chain uses TRBV6-5 and TRBJ1-2; D call uncertain. CDR1 is MNHEY and CDR2 is SVGAGI in the germline V gene. This CDR3 has 14 residues. V was clipped by 8 bases and J by 2 bases, with 15 bases between them.

The J gene is TRBJ1-2, the V gene TRBV6-5; the D is unclear. This CDR3 has 13 residues. Trimming shortened V by 0 bases and J by 8 bases, and 10 bases separated the two germline ends. CDR1 and CDR2 (germline): MNHEY, SVGAGI. This CDR3 is CASSYSKGGGYTF. The CDR3 DNA reads TGTGCCAGCAGTTACTCGAAGGGCGGGGGCTACACCTTC.

There are a few counts of this clone. This chain connects TRBV2 to TRBJ1-1; no clear D gene. Trimming pared 1 base from V and 7 bases from J, leaving 13 bases between. Germline CDR1 SNHLY, CDR2 FYNNEI. The length of the CDR3 is 14 residues. CDR3 DNA: TGTGCCAGCAGTGAAGTGTGGGAGACACTTGAAGCTTTCTTT. Its protein product is CASSEVWETLEAFF.

CDR3 in amino acids: CASSQGAKETQYF. CDR3 nucleotide sequence: TGTGCCAGCTCACAGGGGGCTAAGGAGACCCAGTACTTC. The rearrangement joins TRBV12-3 or TRBV12-4 to TRBJ2-5, with 9 bases lining up with TRBD1. Losses at the gene ends were 8 bases for V and 5 bases for J; bases not matched to a gene: 6. The CDR3 runs to 13 residues.

This clone occurred once. V is TRBV19 and J is TRBJ2-7; 8 bases map to TRBD2. The CDR3 extends over 16 amino acids. The ends lost 3 bases at V and 1 base at J; junction bases unmatched: 8. Germline assignment: CDR1 LNHDA and CDR2 SQIVND (reference sequence). The CDR3 DNA reads TGTGCCAGTAGTATCAAGGGACTAGTCGCGTCCTACGAGCAGTACTTC. Its protein product is CASSIKGLVASYEQYF. The full variable domain, with the rest looked up from reference TRBV19 and TRBJ2-7, is DGGITQSPKYLFRKEGQNVTLSCEQNLNHDAMYWYRQDPGQGLRLIYYSQIVNDFQKGDIAEGYSVSREKKESFPLTVTSAQKNPTAFYLCASSIKGLVASYEQYFGPGTRLTVT.

The chain recombines TRBV28 with TRBJ2-7; no definite D call. V was pared by 3 bases and J by 1 base, with 10 bases between. CDR3 length equals 14 residues. CDR1 is MDHEN, CDR2 SYDVKM, per germline. The CDR3 spells CASSLSSRSYEQYF. In DNA form, the CDR3 reads TGTGCCAGCAGTTTGTCTAGTAGGTCCTACGAGCAGTACTTC.

The chain is built from TRBV5-1 and TRBJ1-2, with unresolved D. The CDR3 consists of 15 residues. Germline assignment: CDR1 SGHRS and CDR2 YFSETQ. Trimming took 0 bases from V and 4 from J, leaving 13 bases between them. Here the CDR3 DNA reads TGCGCCAGCAGCTTGGAACGGGGATCGAGCTATGGCTACACCTTC. Protein product: CASSLERGSSYGYTF.

This rearrangement joins TRBV6-1 to TRBJ2-7; D call uncertain. Germline V gives CDR1 MNHNS, CDR2 SASEGT. Between the trimmed V and J ends, which lost 2 bases and 3 bases, there was a span of 20 bases. This CDR3 has 17 residues. The CDR3 DNA reads TGTGCCAGCAGTGAAACCCCCATCGGCAGGCTATACTACGAGCAGTACTTC. Translating it yields CASSETPIGRLYYEQYF.

The V call is TRBV9, the J call TRBJ2-1; D perhaps matches TRBD2 (6 bases). The CDR3 runs 15 residues. Trimming stripped 4 bases from V and 2 bases from J, with 13 bases between. Germline values: CDR1 SGDLS, CDR2 YYNGEE. The CDR3 DNA reads as TGTGCCAGCAGCCCCCGAGCTAGCGCCTACAATGAGCAGTTCTTC. Translated, it gives CASSPRASAYNEQFF.

This chain connects TRBV15 to TRBJ2-7, with 8 bases identical to TRBD1. V was clipped by 4 bases and J by 0 bases; unmatched bases: 5. The germline gives CDR1 LNHNV, CDR2 YYDKDF (reference sequence). This CDR3 is 15 amino acids long. The CDR3 region has the DNA TGTGCCACCAGCACTCGGACAGGGAACTCCTACGAGCAGTACTTC. The encoded protein is CATSTRTGNSYEQYF.

The chain is built from TRBV19 and TRBJ1-2; no definite D call. The CDR3 covers 14 residues. The germline gives CDR1 LNHDA, CDR2 SQIVND (reference sequence). V was shortened by 6 bases and J by 7 bases, with 18 bases between the two germline ends. The CDR3 DNA reads TGTGCCAGTAGCCGATCTTTCCGGGATGGTGGCTACACCTTC. This gives the protein CASSRSFRDGGYTF.

The chain joins TRBV7-3 to TRBJ1-1; 7 bases align to TRBD1. The CDR3 sequence is 12 residues long. The germline CDR1 and CDR2 sequences are SGHTA and FQGTGA. Germline trimming cut 4 bases from V and 10 bases from J; bases unmatched to any gene: 6. The CDR3 spells CASSSQGGLAFF. The CDR3 DNA is TGTGCCAGCAGCTCCCAGGGGGGTTTAGCTTTCTTT.

This clone was found once. The rearrangement joins TRBV21-1 to TRBJ1-6; the table's D call, TRBD1, was not checked against the DNA. TRBV21-1 constitutes a pseudogene. CDR3 length: 19 residues. Here the CDR3 DNA reads TGTGCCAGCAGCAACTACCCCGGGACAGAGGATTTTGGTGATTCACCCCTCCACTTT. Translated, it gives CASSNYPGTEDFGDSPLHF.

The chain couples TRBV19 to TRBJ1-5, with D tentatively TRBD1 (5 bases). The V end was cut by 4 bases, the J end by 3 bases, with 10 bases between. The V gene's germline CDR1 is LNHDA and CDR2 SQIVND (reference sequence). The CDR3 spans 14 residues. This CDR3 reads CASSSPGLNQPQHF. The CDR3 coding sequence is TGTGCCAGTAGTAGTCCAGGGCTCAATCAGCCCCAGCATTTT. Based on the CDR3 plus reference TRBV19 and TRBJ1-5, the full variable domain is DGGITQSPKYLFRKEGQNVTLSCEQNLNHDAMYWYRQDPGQGLRLIYYSQIVNDFQKGDIAEGYSVSREKKESFPLTVTSAQKNPTAFYLCASSSPGLNQPQHFGDGTRLSIL.

The V gene is TRBV1, the J gene TRBJ2-7; the D call in the table, TRBD2, was not verified against the DNA. TRBV1 is a recognized pseudogene. The CDR3 extends over 11 amino acids. CDR3 coding DNA: TGCACCAGCAGCCTGGGGGGGGAGCAGTACTTC. Protein sequence: CTSSLGGEQYF.

The chain recombines TRBV2 with TRBJ2-5, with 9 bases identical to TRBD1. This CDR3 is built from 16 residues. Germline V gene lookup returns CDR1 SNHLY and CDR2 FYNNEI. V shed 1 base, J shed 4 bases, and the junction held 7 bases outside the gene matches. The CDR3 DNA is TGTGCCAGCAGTGAAGGGTTCGGGACAGGGTCAGAGACCCAGTACTTC. As protein: CASSEGFGTGSETQYF.